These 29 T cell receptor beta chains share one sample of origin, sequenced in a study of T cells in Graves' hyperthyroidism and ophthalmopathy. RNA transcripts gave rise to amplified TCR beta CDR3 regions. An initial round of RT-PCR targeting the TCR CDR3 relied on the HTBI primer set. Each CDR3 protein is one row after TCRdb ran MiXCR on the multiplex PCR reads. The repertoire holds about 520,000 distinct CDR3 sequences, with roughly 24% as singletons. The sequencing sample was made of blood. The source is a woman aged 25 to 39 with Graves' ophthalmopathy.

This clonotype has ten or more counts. CDR3 sequence reads: CASSIARTEAFF. CDR3 DNA: TGTGCCAGTAGTATCGCGCGGACTGAAGCTTTCTTT. The V and J genes are TRBV19 and TRBJ1-1; D is undetermined. Looked up from germline, CDR1 is LNHDA and CDR2 is SQIVND (reference sequence). Deletions cut 3 bases from V and 5 bases from J, with 7 bases between. The CDR3 runs to 12 residues.

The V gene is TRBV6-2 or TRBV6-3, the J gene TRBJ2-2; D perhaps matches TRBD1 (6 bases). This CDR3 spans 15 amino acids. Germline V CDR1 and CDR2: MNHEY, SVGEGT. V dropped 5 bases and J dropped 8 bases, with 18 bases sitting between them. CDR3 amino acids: CASSRRQDSPGELFF. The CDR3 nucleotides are TGTGCCAGCAGTAGACGACAGGATAGTCCTGGGGAGCTGTTTTTT.

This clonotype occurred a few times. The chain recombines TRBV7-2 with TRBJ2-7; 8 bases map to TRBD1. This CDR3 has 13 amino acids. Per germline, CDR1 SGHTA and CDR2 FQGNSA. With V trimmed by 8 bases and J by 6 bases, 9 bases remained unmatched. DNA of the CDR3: TGTGCCAGCTCACATGGACAGGGTGGCGAGCAGTACTTC. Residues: CASSHGQGGEQYF.

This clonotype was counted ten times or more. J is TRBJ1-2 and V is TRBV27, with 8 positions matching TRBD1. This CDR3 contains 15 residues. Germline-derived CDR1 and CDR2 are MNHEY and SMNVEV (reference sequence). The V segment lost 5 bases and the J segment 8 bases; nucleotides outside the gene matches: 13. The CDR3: CASSPIDRGGKGYTF. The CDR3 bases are TGTGCCAGCAGTCCGATCGACAGGGGCGGGAAAGGCTACACCTTC.

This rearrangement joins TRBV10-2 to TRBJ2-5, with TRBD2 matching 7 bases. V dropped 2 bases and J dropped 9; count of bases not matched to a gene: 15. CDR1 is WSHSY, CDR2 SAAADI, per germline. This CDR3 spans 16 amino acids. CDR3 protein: CASSETLVGAGRAQYF. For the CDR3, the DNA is TGCGCCAGCAGTGAGACCCTCGTTGGAGCGGGGAGGGCCCAGTACTTC.

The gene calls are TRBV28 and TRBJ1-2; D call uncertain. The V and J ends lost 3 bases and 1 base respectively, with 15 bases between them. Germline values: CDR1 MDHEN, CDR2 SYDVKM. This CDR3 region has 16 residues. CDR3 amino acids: CASSFPSTLDNYGYTF. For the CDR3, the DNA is TGTGCCAGCAGTTTCCCGTCCACCCTGGATAACTATGGCTACACCTTC.

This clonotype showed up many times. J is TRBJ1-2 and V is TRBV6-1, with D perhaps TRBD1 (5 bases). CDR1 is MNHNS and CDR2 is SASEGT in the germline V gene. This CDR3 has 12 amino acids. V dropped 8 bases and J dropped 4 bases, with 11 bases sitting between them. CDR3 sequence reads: CASDSVFYGYTF. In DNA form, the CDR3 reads TGTGCCAGCGACAGCGTTTTCTATGGCTACACCTTC.

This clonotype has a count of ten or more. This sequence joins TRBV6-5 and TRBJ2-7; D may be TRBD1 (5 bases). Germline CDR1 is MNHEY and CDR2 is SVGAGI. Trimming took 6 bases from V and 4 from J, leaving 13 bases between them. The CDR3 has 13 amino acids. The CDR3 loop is CASRQQVWYEQYF. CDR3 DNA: TGTGCCAGCAGGCAACAGGTTTGGTACGAGCAGTACTTC.

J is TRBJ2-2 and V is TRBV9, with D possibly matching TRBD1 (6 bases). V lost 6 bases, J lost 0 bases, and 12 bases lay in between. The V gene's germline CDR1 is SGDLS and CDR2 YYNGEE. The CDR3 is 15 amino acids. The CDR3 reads CASNLGHANTGELFF. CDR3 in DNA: TGTGCCAGCAACTTGGGACACGCGAACACCGGGGAGCTGTTTTTT.

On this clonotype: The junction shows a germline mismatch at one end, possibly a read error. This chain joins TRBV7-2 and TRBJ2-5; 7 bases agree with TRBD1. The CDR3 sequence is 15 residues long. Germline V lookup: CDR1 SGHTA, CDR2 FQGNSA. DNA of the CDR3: TGTGTCAGCAGCTCCATTTCGACAGGGATAGAGACCCAGTACTTC. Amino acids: CVSSSISTGIETQYF. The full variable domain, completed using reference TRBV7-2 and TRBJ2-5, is GAGVSQSPSNKVTEKGKDVELRCDPISGHTALYWYRQSLGQGLEFLIYFQGNSAPDKSGLPSDRFSAERTGGSVSTLTIQRTQQEDSAVYLCVSSSISTGIETQYFGPGTRLLVL.

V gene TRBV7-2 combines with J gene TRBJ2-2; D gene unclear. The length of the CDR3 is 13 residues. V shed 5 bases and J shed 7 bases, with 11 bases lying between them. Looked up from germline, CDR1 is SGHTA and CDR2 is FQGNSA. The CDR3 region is CASSLRPGGELFF. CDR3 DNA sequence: TGTGCCAGCAGCCTTCGGCCTGGCGGGGAGCTGTTTTTT.

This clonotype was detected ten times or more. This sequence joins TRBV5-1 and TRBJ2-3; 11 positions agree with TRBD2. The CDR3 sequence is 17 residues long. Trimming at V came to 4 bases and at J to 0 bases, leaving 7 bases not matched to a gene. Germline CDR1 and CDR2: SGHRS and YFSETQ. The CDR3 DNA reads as TGCGCCAGCAGCCGTAGCGGGGGGGAGTCTAGCACAGATACGCAGTATTTT. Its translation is CASSRSGGESSTDTQYF. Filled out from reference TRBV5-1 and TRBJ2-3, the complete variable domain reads KAGVTQTPRYLIKTRGQQVTLSCSPISGHRSVSWYQQTPGQGLQFLFEYFSETQRNKGNFPGRFSGRQFSNSRSEMNVSTLELGDSALYLCASSRSGGESSTDTQYFGPGTRLTVL.

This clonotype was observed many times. The CDR3 coding sequence is TGTGCCAGCAGTGAAGCCGGGACAGGGAACATGAACACTGAAGCTTTCTTT. It encodes CASSEAGTGNMNTEAFF. The chain joins TRBV6-1 to TRBJ1-1; TRBD1 agrees at 9 bases. Unmatched junction bases numbered 5, after V lost 0 bases and J lost 0 bases. Germline CDR1 is MNHNS and CDR2 is SASEGT. This CDR3 comprises 17 residues.

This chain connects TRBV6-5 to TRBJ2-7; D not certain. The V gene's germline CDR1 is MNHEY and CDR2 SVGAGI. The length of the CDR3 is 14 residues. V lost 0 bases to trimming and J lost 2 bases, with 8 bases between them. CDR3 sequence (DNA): TGTGCCAGCAGTTACTCCCGGAAAACCTACGAGCAGTACTTC. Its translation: CASSYSRKTYEQYF.

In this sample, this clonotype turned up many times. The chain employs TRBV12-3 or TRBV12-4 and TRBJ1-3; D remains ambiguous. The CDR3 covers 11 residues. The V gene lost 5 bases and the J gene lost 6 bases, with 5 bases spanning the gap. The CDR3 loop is CASSEPNTIYF. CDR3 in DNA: TGTGCCAGCAGTGAGCCAAACACCATATATTTT.

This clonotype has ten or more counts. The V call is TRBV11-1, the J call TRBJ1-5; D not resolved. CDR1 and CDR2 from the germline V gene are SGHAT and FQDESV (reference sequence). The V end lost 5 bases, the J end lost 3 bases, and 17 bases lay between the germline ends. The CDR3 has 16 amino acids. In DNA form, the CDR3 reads TGTGCCAGCAGCCCGCAGTTAGTGGGCCCCAATCAGCCCCAGCATTTT. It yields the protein CASSPQLVGPNQPQHF.

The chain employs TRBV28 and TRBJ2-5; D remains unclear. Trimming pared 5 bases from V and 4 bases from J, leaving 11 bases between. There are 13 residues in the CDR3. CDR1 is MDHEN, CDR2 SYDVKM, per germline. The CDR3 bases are TGTGCCAGCAGTACCCCGGCGGTAGAGACCCAGTACTTC. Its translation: CASSTPAVETQYF.

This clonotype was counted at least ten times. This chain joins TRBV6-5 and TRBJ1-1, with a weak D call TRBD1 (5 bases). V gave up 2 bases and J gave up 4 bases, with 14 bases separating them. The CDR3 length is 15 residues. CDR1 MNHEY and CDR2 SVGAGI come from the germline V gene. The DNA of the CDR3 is TGTGCCAGCAGTTACCTCGGTGGGGCAGGCACTGAAGCTTTCTTT. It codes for CASSYLGGAGTEAFF.

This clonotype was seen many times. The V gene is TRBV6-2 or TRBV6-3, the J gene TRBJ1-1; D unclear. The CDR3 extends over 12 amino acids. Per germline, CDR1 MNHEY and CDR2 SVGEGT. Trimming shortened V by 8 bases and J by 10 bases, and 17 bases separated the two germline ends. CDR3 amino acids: CASARSVRAAFF. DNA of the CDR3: TGTGCCAGCGCGAGGTCAGTGAGGGCAGCTTTCTTT.

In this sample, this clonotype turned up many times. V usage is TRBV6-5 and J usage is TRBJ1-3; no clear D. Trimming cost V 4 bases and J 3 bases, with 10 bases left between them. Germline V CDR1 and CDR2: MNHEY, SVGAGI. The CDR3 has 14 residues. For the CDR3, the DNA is TGTGCCAGCAGTTTCGACACTGGTGGAAACACCATATATTTT. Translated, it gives CASSFDTGGNTIYF.

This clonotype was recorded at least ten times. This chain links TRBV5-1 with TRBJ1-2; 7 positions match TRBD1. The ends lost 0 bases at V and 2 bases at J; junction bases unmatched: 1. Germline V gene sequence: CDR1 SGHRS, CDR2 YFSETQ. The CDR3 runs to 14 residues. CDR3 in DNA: TGCGCCAGCAGCTTGGAGGGGGCGAACTATGGCTACACCTTC. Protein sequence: CASSLEGANYGYTF. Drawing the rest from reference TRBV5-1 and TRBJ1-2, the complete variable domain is KAGVTQTPRYLIKTRGQQVTLSCSPISGHRSVSWYQQTPGQGLQFLFEYFSETQRNKGNFPGRFSGRQFSNSRSEMNVSTLELGDSALYLCASSLEGANYGYTFGSGTRLTVV.

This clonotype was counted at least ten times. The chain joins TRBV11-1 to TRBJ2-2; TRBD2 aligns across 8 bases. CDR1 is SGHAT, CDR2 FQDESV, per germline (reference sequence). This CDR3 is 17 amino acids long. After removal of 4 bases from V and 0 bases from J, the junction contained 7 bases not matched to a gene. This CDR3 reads CASSSFLTSANTGELFF. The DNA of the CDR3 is TGTGCCAGCAGCTCGTTCTTGACTAGCGCGAACACCGGGGAGCTGTTTTTT.

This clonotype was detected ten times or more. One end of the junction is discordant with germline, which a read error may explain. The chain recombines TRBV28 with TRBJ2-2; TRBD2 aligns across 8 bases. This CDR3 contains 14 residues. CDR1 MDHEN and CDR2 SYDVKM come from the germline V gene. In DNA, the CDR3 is TGCGCCAGCATAAGCGGGAGGAACACCGGGGAGCTGTTTTTT. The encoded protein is CASISGRNTGELFF.

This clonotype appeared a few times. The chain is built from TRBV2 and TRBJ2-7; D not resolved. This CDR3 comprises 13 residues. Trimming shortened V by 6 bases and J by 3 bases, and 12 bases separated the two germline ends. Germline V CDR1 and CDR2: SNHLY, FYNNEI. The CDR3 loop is CASRWNDFYEQYF. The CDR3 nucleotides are TGTGCCAGCAGGTGGAACGACTTCTACGAGCAGTACTTC.

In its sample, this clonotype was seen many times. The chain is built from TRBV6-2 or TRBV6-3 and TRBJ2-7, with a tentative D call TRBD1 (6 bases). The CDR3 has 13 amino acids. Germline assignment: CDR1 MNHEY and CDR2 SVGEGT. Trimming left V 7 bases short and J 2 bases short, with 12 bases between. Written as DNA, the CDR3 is TGTGCCAGCACGAGCAGGGGTCCCTACGAGCAGTACTTC. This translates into CASTSRGPYEQYF.

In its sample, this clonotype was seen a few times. This CDR3 is CSASLGQSNQPQHF. The CDR3 DNA is TGCAGTGCTAGTTTGGGCCAGAGCAATCAGCCCCAGCATTTT. This chain joins TRBV20-1 and TRBJ1-5; no definite D call. The CDR3 length is 14 residues. V lost 3 bases and J 1 base, leaving 10 bases between the germline ends. Per the germline V gene, CDR1 is DFQATT and CDR2 is SNEGSKA (reference sequence).

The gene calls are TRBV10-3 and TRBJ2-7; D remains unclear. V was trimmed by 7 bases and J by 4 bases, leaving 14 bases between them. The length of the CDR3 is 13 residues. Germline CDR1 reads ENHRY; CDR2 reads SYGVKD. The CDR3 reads CAIKSADLYEQYF. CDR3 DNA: TGTGCCATCAAGTCGGCAGACTTATACGAGCAGTACTTC.

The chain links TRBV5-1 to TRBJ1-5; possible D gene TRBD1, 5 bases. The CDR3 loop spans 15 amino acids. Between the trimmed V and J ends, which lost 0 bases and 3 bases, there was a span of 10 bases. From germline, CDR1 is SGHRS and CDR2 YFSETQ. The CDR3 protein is CASSLEGSNNQPQHF. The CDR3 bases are TGCGCCAGCAGCTTGGAGGGGTCCAACAATCAGCCCCAGCATTTT.

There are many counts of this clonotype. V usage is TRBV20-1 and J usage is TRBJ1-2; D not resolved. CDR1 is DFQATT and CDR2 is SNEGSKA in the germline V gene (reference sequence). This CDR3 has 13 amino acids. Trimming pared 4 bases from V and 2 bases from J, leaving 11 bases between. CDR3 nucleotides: TGCAGTGCTAAAGTGCGACTGAACTATGGCTACACCTTC. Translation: CSAKVRLNYGYTF.